This T cell receptor beta chain is drawn from a study of T cells in Graves' hyperthyroidism and ophthalmopathy. Study-level points and caveats: Researchers found most expanded thyroid clonotypes above 0.001 in blood as well. Ophthalmopathy was model-predicted a median around seven months pre-onset.

RNA transcripts were the template for amplifying TCR beta CDR3 regions. HTBI primers were employed in a first-round RT-PCR of the TCR CDR3. TCRdb recomputed calls from the multiplex PCR reads with MiXCR, one row per CDR3 protein. This table has around 250,000 distinct CDR3 sequences, about 14% appearing once. At least ten counts were recorded for this clonotype. Its antigen is as yet unknown. Germline CDR1 reads WNHNN; CDR2 reads SYGVQD (reference sequence). This CDR3 contains 16 residues. The junction had 12 bases not matched to a gene; V was cut back by 7 bases and J by 0 bases. Sequenced: blood. The chain links TRBV10-1 to TRBJ2-7; 7 bases align to TRBD2. This clonotype was obtained from a woman aged 35 to 49 with Graves' hyperthyroidism that later progressed to Graves' ophthalmopathy. CDR3 sequence: CASTRIAGLSSYEQYF. In nucleotides, the CDR3 is TGCGCCAGCACCAGAATAGCGGGTCTATCCTCCTACGAGCAGTACTTC.